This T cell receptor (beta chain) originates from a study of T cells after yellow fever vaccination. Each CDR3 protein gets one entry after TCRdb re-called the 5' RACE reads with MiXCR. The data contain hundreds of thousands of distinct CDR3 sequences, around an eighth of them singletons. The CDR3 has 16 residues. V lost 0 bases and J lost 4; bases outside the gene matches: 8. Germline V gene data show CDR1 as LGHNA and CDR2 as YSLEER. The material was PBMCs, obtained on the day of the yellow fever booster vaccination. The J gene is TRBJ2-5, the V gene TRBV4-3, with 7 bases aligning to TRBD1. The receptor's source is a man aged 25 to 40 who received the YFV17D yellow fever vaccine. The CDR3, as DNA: TGCGCCAGCAGCCAAGAAAGGGGGCAGGGTGGAGAGACCCAGTACTTC. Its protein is CASSQERGQGGETQYF.